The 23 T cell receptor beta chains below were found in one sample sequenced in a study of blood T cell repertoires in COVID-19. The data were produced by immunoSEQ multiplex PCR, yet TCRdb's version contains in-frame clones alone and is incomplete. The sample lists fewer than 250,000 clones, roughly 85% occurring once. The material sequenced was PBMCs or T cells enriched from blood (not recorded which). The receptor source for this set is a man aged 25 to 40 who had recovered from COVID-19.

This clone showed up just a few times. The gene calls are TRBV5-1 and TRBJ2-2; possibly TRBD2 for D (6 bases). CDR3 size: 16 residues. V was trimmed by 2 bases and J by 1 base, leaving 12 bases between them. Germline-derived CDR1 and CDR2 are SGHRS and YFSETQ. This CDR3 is CASSFRASENTGELFF. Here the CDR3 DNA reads TGCGCCAGCAGCTTCCGAGCTAGCGAGAACACCGGGGAGCTGTTTTTT.

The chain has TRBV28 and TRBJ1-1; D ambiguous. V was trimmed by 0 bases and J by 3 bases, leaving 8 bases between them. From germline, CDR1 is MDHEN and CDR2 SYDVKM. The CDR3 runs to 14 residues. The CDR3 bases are TGTGCCAGCAGTTTATGGGGAGTGGACACTGAAGCTTTCTTT. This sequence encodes CASSLWGVDTEAFF.

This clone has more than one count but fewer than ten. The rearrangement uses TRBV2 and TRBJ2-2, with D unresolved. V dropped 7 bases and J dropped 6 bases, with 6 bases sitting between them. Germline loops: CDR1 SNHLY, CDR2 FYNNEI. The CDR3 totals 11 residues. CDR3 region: CASNTAGELFF. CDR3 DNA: TGTGCCAGCAACACAGCCGGGGAGCTGTTTTTT.

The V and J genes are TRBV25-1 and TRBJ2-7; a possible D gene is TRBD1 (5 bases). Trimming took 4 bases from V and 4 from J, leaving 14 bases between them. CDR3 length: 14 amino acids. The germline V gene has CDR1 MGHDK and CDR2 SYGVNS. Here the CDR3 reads CASSVQGTTYEQYF. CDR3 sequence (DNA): TGTGCCAGCAGTGTCCAGGGTACCACTTACGAGCAGTACTTC.

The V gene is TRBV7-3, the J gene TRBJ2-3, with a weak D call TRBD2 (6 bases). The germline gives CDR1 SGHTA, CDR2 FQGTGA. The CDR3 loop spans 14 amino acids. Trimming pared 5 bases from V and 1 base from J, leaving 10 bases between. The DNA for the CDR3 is TGTGCCAGCAGCCCACAGCGGGGCACAGATACGCAGTATTTT. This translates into CASSPQRGTDTQYF.

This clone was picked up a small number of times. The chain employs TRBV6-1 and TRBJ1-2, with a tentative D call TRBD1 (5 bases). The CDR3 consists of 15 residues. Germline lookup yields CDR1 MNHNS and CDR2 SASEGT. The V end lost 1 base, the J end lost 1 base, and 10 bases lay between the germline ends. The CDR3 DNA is TGTGCCAGCAGTGAAGGGCCGGGACTTAACTATGGCTACACCTTC. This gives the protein CASSEGPGLNYGYTF.

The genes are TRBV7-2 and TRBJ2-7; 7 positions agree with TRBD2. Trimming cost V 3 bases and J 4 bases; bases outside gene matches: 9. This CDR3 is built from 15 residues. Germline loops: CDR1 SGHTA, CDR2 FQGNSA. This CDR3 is CASSLWASGLYEQYF. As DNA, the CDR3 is TGTGCCAGCAGCTTGTGGGCTAGCGGCCTGTACGAGCAGTACTTC. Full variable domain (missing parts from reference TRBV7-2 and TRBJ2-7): GAGVSQSPSNKVTEKGKDVELRCDPISGHTALYWYRQSLGQGLEFLIYFQGNSAPDKSGLPSDRFSAERTGGSVSTLTIQRTQQEDSAVYLCASSLWASGLYEQYFGPGTRLTVT.

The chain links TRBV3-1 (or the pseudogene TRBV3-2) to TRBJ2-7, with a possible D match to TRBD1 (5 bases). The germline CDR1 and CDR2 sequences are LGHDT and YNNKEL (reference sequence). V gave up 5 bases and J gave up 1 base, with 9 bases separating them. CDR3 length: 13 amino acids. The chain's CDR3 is CASSADKSYEQYF. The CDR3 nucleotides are TGTGCCAGCAGCGCGGACAAATCCTACGAGCAGTACTTC.

Written as DNA, the CDR3 is TGTGCCATCAGTGAGCGGGGGAGACAAGAGACCCAGTACTTC. It is translated as CAISERGRQETQYF. The V call is TRBV10-3, the J call TRBJ2-5, with a possible D match to TRBD2 (6 bases). The germline V gene has CDR1 ENHRY and CDR2 SYGVKD. Trimming cost V 2 bases and J 2 bases, with 9 bases left between them. The CDR3 has 14 amino acids.

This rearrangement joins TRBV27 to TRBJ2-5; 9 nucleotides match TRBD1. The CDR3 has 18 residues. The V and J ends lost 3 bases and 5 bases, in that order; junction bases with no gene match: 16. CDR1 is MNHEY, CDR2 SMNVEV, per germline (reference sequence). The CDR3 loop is CASSFRRRDRVVLETQYF. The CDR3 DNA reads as TGTGCCAGCAGTTTCCGCCGGCGGGACAGGGTTGTGTTGGAGACCCAGTACTTC.

CDR3 protein: CASQGFSGNTIYF. In DNA form, the CDR3 reads TGTGCCAGCCAGGGATTCTCTGGAAACACCATATATTTT. V usage is TRBV3-1 (or the pseudogene TRBV3-2) and J usage is TRBJ1-3; a weak D match, TRBD1 (5 bases). The V gene's germline CDR1 is LGHDT and CDR2 YNNKEL (reference sequence). V lost 8 bases and J 0 bases, leaving 8 bases between the germline ends. This CDR3 is 13 amino acids long.

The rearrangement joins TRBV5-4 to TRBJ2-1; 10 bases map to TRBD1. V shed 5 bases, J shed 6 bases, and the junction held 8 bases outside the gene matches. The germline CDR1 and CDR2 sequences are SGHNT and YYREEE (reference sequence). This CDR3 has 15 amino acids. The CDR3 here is CASRPTGGEGNEQFF. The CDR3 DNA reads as TGTGCCAGCAGGCCGACAGGGGGCGAGGGCAATGAGCAGTTCTTC. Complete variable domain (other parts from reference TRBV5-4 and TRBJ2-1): ETGVTQSPTHLIKTRGQQVTLRCSSQSGHNTVSWYQQALGQGPQFIFQYYREEENGRGNFPPRFSGLQFPNYSSELNVNALELDDSALYLCASRPTGGEGNEQFFGPGTRLTVL.

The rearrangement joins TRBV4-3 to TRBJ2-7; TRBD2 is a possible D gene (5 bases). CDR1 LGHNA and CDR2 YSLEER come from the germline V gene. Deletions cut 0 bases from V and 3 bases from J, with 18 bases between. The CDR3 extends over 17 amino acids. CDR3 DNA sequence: TGCGCCAGCAGCCAAGAATTTTCCCCGGGAAAAAACTACGAGCAGTACTTC. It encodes CASSQEFSPGKNYEQYF.

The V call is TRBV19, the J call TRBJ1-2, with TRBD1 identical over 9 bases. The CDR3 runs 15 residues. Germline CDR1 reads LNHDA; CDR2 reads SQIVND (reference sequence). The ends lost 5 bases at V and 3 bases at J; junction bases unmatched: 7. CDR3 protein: CASSVAGQGHYGYTF. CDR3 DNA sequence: TGTGCCAGTAGTGTTGCAGGACAGGGGCACTATGGCTACACCTTC.

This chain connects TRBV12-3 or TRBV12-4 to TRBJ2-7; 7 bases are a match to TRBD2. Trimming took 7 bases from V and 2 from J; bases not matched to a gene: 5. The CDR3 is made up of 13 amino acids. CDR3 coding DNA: TGTGCCAGCAACGCCGGGACTACCTACGAGCAGTACTTC. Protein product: CASNAGTTYEQYF.

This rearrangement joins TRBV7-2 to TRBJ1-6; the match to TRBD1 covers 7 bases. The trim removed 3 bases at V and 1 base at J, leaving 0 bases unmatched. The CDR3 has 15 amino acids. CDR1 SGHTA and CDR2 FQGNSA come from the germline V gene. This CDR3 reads CASSLDRSYNSPLHF. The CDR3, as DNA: TGTGCCAGCAGCTTGGACAGGTCCTATAATTCACCCCTCCACTTT.

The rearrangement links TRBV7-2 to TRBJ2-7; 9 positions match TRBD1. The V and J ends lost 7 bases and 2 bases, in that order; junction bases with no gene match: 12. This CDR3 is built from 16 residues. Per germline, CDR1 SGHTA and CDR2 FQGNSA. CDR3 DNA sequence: TGTGCCAGCACCCGTGATGGGACAGGGTTGGCCTACGAGCAGTACTTC. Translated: CASTRDGTGLAYEQYF.

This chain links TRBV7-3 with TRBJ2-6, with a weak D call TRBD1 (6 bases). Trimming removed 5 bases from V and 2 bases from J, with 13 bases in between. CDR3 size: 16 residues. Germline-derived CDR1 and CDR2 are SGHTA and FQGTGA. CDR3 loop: CASSPSGGPGANVLTF. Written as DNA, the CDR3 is TGTGCCAGCAGCCCCAGTGGGGGCCCTGGGGCCAACGTCCTGACTTTC.

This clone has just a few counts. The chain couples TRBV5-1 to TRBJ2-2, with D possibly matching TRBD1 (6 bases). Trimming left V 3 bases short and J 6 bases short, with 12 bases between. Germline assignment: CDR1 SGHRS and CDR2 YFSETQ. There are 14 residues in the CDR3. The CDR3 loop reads CASSYQQGSGELFF. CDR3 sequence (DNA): TGCGCCAGCAGCTACCAACAGGGATCCGGGGAGCTGTTTTTT.

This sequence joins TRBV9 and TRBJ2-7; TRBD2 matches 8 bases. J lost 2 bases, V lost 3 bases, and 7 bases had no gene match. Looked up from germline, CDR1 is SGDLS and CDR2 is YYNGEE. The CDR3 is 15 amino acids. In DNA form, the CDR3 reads TGTGCCAGCAGCGGTGAGCGGGGGCGCACCTACGAGCAGTACTTC. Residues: CASSGERGRTYEQYF.

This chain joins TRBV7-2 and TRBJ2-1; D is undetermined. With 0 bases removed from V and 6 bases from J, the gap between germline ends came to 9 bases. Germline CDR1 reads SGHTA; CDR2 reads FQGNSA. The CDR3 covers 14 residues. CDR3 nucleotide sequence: TGTGCCAGCAGCTTAGCTCGCCTAGTCAATGAGCAGTTCTTC. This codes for CASSLARLVNEQFF.

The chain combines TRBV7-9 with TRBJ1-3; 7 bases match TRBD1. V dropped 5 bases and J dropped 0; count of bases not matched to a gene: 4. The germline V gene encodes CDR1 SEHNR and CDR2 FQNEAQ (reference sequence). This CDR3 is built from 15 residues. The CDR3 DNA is TGTGCCAGCAGCGATACAGGGGACTCTGGAAACACCATATATTTT. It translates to CASSDTGDSGNTIYF.

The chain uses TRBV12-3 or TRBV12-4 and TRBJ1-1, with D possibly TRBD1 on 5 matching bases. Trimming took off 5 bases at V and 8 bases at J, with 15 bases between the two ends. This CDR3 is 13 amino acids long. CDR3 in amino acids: CASSPQRGMEAFF. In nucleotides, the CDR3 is TGTGCCAGCAGTCCTCAGCGGGGGATGGAAGCTTTCTTT.